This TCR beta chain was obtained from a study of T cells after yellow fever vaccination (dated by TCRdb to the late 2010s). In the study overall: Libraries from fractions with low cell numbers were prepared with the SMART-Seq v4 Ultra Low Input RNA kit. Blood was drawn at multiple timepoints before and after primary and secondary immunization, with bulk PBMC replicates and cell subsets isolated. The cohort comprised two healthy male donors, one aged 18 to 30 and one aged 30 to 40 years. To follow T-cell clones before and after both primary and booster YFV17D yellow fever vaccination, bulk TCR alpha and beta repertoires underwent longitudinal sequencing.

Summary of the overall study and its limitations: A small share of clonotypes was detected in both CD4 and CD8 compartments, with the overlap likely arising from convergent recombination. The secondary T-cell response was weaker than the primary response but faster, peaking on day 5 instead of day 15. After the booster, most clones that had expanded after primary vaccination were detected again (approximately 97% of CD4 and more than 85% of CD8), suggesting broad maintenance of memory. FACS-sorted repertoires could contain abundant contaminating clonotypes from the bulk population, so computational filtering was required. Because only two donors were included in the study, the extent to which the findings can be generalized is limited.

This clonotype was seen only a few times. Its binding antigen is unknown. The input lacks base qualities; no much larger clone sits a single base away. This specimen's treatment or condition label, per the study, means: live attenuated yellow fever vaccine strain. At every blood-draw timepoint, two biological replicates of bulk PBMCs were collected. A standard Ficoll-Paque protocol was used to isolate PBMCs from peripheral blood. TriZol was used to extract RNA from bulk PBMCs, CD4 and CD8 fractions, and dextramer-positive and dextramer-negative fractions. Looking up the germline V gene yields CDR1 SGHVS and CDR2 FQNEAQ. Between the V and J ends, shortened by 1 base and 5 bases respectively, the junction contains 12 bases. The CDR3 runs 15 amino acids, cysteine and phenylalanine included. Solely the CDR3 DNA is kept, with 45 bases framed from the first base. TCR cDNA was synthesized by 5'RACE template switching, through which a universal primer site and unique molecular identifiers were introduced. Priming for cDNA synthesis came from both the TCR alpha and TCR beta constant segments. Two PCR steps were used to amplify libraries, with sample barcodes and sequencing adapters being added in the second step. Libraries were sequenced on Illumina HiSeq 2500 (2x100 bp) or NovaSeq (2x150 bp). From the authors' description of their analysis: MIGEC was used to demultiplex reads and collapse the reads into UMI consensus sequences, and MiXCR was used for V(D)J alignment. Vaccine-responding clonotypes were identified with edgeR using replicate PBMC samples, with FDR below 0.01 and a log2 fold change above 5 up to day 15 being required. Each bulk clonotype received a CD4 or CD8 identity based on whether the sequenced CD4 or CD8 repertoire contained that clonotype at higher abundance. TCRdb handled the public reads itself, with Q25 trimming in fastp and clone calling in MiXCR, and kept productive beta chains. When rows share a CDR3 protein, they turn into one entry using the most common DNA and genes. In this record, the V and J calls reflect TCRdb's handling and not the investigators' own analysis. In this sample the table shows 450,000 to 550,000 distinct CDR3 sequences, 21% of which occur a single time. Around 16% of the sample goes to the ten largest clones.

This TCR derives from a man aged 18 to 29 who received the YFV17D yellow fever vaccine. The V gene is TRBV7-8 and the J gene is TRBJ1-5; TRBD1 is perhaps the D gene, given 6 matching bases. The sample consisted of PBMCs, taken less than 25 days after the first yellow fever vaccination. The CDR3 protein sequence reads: CASSLVTGTDQPQHF. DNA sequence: TGTGCCAGCAGCTTAGTCACAGGGACCGATCAGCCCCAGCATTTT.